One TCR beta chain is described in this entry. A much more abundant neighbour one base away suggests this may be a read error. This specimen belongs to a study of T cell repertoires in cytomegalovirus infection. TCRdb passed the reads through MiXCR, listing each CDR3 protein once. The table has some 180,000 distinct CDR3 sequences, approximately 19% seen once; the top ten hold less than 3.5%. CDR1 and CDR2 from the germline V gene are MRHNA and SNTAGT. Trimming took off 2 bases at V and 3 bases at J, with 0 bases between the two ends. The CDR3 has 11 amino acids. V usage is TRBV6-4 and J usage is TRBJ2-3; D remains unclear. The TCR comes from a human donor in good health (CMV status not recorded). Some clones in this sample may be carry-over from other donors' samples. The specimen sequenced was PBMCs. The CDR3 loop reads CASSDTDTQYF. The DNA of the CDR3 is TGTGCCAGCAGTGACACAGATACGCAGTATTTT.